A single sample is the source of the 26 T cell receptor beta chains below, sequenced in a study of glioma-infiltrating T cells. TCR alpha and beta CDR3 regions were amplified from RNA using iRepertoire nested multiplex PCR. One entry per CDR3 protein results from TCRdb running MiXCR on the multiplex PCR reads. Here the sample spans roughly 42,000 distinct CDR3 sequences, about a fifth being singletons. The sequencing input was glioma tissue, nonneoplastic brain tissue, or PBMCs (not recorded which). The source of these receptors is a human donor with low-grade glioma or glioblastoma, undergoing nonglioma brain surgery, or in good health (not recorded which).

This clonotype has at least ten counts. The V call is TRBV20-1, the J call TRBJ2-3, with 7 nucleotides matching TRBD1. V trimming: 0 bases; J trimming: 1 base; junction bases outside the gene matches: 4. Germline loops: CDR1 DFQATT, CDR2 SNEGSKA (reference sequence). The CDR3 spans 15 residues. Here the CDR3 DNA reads TGCAGTGCTAGAGATCCTCAGGGGGGCACAGATACGCAGTATTTT. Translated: CSARDPQGGTDTQYF.

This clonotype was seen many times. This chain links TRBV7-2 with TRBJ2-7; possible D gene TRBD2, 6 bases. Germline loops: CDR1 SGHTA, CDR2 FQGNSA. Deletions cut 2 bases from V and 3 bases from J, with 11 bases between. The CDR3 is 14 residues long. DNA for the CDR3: TGTGCCAGCAGCTTAAGGAGGGGCCACTACGAGCAGTACGTC. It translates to CASSLRRGHYEQYV.

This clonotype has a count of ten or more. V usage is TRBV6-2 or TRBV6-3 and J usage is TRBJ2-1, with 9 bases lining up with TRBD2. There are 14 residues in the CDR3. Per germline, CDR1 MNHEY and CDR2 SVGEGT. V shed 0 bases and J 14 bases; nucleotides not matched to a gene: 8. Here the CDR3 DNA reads TGTGCCAGCAGTTACTCGCCGGGGACTAGCAAGAAGTTCTTC. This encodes CASSYSPGTSKKFF.

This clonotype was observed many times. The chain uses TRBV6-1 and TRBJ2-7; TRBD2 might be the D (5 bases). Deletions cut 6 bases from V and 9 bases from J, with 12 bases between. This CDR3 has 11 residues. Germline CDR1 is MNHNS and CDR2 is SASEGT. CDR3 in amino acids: CASSPGFGQYF. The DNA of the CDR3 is TGTGCCAGCAGCCCGGGATTTGGGCAGTACTTC.

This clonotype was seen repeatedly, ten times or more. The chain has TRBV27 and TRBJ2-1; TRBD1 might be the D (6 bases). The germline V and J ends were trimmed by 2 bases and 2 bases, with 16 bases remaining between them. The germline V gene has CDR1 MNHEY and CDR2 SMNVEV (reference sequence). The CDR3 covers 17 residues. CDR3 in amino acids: CASSLRLRGRPYNEQFF. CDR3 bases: TGTGCCAGCAGTTTACGGCTCAGGGGAAGGCCCTACAATGAGCAGTTCTTC.

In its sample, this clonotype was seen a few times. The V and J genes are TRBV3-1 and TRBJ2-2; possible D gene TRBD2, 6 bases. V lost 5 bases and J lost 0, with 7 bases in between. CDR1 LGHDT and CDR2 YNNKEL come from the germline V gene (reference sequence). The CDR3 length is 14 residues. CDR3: CASSWTTNTGELFF. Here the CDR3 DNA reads TGTGCCAGCAGCTGGACTACGAACACCGGGGAGCTGTTTTTT.

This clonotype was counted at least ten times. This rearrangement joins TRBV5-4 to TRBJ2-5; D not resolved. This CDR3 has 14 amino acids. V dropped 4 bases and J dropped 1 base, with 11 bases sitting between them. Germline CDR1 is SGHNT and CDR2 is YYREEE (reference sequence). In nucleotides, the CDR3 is TGTGCCAGCAGCCCCGGATCCAGCCAAGAGACCCAGTACTTC. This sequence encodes CASSPGSSQETQYF.

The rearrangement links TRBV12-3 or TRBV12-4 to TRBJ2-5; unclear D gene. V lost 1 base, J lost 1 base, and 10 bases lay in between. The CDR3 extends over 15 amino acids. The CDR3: CASSLERVTQETQYF. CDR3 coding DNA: TGTGCCAGCAGTTTAGAAAGGGTTACCCAAGAGACCCAGTACTTC.

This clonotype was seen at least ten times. Written as DNA, the CDR3 is TGTGCCAGCAGCTTAGCCGGGCACGAGCAGTTCTTC. Its protein product is CASSLAGHEQFF. The rearrangement joins TRBV7-2 to TRBJ2-1, with D uncertain. CDR1 and CDR2 from the germline V gene are SGHTA and FQGNSA. V was clipped by 0 bases and J by 10 bases, with 7 bases between them. This CDR3 is built from 12 residues.

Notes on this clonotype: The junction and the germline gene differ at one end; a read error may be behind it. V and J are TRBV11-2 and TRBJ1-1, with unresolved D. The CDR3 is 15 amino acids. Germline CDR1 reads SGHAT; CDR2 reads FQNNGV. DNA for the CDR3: TGTGCCAGCAGCTTAGCAGGCAGCATGAACGCTGAAGCTTTCTTT. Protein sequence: CASSLAGSMNAEAFF.

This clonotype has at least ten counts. CDR3 residues: CASSLGLPDTIEQFF. DNA for the CDR3: TGTGCCAGCAGCTTGGGACTCCCTGATACAATAGAGCAGTTCTTC. The genes are TRBV5-8 and TRBJ2-1; D is undetermined. Trimming took off 0 bases at V and 10 bases at J, with 17 bases between the two ends. The CDR3 is 15 residues long. Germline loops: CDR1 SGHTS, CDR2 YDEGEE. Combining the CDR3 with reference TRBV5-8 and TRBJ2-1 gives the whole variable domain EAGVTQSPTHLIKTRGQQATLRCSPISGHTSVYWYQQALGLGLQFLLWYDEGEERNRGNFPPRFSGRQFPNYSSELNVNALELEDSALYLCASSLGLPDTIEQFFGPGTRLTVL.

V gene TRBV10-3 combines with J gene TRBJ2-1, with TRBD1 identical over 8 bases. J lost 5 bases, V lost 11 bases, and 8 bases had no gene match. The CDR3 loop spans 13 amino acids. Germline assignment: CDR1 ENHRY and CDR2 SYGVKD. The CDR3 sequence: CAAARDRNNEQFF. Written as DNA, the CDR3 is TGTGCCGCCGCGCGGGACAGGAACAATGAGCAGTTCTTC.

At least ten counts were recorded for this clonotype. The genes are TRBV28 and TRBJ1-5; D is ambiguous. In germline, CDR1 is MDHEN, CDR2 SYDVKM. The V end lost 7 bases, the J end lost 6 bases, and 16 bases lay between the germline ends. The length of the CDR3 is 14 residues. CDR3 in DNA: TGTGCCAGCAACATGCCGGCGGGTGGTCAGCCCCAGCATTTT. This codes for CASNMPAGGQPQHF.

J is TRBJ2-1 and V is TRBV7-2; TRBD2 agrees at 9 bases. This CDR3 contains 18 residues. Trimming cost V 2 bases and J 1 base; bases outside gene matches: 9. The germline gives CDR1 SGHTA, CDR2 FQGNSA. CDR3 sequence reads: CASSLLLAGRPSYNEQFF. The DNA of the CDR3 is TGTGCCAGCAGCTTACTACTAGCGGGCCGACCGTCCTACAATGAGCAGTTCTTC.

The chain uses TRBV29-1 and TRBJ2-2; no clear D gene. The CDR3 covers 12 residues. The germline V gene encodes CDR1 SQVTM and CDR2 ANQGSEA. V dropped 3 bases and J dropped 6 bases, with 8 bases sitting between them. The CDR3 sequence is CSVDGGAGELFF. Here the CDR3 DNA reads TGCAGCGTTGACGGCGGAGCCGGGGAGCTGTTTTTT.

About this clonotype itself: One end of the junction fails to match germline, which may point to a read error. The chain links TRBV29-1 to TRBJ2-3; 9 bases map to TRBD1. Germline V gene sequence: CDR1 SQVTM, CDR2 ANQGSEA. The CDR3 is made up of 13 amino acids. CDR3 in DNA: TGCAGCGTTGAGGGACAGGGTTCAGATGCGCAGTATTTT. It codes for CSVEGQGSDAQYF.

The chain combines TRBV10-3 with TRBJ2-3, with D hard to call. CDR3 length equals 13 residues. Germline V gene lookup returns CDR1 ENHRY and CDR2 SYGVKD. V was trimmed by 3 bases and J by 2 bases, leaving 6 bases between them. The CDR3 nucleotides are TGTGCCATCAGTGACGGAGACACAGATACGCAGTATTTT. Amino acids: CAISDGDTDTQYF.

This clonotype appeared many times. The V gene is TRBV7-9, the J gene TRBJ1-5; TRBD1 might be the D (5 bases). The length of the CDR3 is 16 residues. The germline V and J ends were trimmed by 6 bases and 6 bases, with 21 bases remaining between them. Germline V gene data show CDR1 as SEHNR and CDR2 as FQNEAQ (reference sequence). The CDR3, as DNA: TGTGCCAGCAGTAGCACCCTAGGGGAGGCTGGTCAGCCCCAGCATTTT. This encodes CASSSTLGEAGQPQHF.

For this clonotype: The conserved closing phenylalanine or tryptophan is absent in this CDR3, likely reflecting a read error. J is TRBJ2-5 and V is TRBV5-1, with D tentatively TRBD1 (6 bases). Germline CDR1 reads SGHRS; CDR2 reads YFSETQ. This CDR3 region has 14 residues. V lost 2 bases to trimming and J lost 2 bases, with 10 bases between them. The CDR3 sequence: CASSFNGQQETQYS. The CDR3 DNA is TGCGCCAGCAGCTTTAATGGACAGCAAGAGACCCAGTACTCC.

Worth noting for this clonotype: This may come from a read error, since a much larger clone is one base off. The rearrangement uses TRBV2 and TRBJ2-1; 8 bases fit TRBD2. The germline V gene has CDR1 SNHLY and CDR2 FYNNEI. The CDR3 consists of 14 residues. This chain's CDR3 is CASSELAGYNKQFF. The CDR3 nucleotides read TGTGCCAGCAGTGAACTAGCGGGTTACAATAAGCAGTTCTTC.

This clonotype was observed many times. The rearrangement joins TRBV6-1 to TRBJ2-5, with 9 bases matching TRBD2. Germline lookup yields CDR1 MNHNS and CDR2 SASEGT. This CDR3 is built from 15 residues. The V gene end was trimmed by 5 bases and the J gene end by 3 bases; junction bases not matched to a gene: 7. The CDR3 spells CASSTSSGAKETQYF. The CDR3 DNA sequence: TGTGCCAGCAGTACGTCTAGCGGGGCCAAAGAGACCCAGTACTTC.

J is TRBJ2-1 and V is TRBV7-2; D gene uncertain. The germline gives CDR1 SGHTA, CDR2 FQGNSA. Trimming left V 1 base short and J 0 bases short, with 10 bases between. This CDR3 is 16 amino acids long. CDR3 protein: CASSLGVSSSYNEQFF. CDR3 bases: TGTGCCAGCAGCTTAGGCGTTTCCAGCTCCTACAATGAGCAGTTCTTC.

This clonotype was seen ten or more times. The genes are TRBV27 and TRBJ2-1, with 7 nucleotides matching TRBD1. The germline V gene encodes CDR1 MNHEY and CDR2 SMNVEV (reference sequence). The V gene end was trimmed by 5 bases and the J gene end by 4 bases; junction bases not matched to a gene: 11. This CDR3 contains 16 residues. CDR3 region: CASSQISSRGYNEQFF. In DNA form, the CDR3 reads TGTGCCAGCAGTCAAATTTCTAGCAGGGGGTACAATGAGCAGTTCTTC.

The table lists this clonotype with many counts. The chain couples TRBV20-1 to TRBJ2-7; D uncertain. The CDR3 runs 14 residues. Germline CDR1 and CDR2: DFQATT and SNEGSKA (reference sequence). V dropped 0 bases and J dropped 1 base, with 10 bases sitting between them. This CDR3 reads CSAREGLWSYEQYF. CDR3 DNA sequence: TGCAGTGCTAGAGAGGGCCTTTGGTCCTACGAGCAGTACTTC.

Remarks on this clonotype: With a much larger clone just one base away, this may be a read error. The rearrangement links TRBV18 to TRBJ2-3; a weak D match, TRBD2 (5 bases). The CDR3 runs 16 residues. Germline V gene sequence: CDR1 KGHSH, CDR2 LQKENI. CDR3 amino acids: CASSPPDGSSTDRQYF. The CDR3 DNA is TGTGCCAGCTCACCCCCGGACGGGTCTAGCACAGATAGGCAGTATTTT.

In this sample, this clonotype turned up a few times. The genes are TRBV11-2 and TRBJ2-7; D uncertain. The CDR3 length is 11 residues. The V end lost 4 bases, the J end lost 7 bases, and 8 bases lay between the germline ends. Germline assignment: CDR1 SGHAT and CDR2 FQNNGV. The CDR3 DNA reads TGTGCCAGCAGCTCCACACGGGAGCAGTACTTC. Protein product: CASSSTREQYF. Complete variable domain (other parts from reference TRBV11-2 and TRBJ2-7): EAGVAQSPRYKIIEKRQSVAFWCNPISGHATLYWYQQILGQGPKLLIQFQNNGVVDDSQLPKDRFSAERLKGVDSTLKIQPAKLEDSAVYLCASSSTREQYFGPGTRLTVT.